Each of the 10 T cell receptor beta chains below was sequenced from the same sample in a study of blood T cell repertoires in COVID-19. Data came from immunoSEQ multiplex PCR; TCRdb stores just in-frame clones and leaves some out. Of just under 45,000 clones listed, around 90% are singletons. The sample comprised peripheral blood. These receptors were obtained from a woman older than 75 in a cohort sampled during active or convalescent COVID-19.

This chain uses TRBV21-1 with TRBJ2-2; the D call of TRBD1 is as the table states it, not checked on the DNA. TRBV21-1 has pseudogene status. There are 23 residues in the CDR3. As DNA, the CDR3 is TGTGCCAGCAGCAAATCCCTGCCCGCCATCTACACCGGGACACAGCCGAACACCGGGGAGCTGTTTTTT. Amino acids: CASSKSLPAIYTGTQPNTGELFF.

This clone was seen a single time. This chain links TRBV5-4 with TRBJ1-6; D possibly corresponds to TRBD1 (6 bases). CDR3 size: 14 residues. Germline lookup yields CDR1 SGHNT and CDR2 YYREEE (reference sequence). V dropped 2 bases and J dropped 8 bases, with 11 bases sitting between them. CDR3 sequence reads: CASSLGQNHSPLHF. The CDR3 DNA is TGTGCCAGCAGCTTAGGACAGAACCATTCACCCCTCCACTTT.

The chain employs TRBV4-3 and TRBJ2-3, with TRBD1 matching over 7 bases. This CDR3 region has 16 residues. Germline CDR1 is LGHNA and CDR2 is YSLEER. The J segment lost 6 bases and the V segment lost 4 bases, leaving 13 bases of the junction unmatched. The chain's CDR3 is CASSPTQGRHYDTQYF. CDR3 in DNA: TGCGCCAGCAGCCCCACACAGGGGCGGCATTACGATACGCAGTATTTT.

The CDR3 bases are TGCGCCAGCAGCCAAGCAGGGGGCCTGAACACTGAAGCTTTCTTT. Encoded protein: CASSQAGGLNTEAFF. The chain is built from TRBV4-1 and TRBJ1-1, with TRBD1 matching over 8 bases. V shed 1 base, J shed 0 bases, and the junction held 1 base outside the gene matches. The germline CDR1 and CDR2 sequences are MGHRA and YSYEKL. CDR3 size: 15 residues.

The chain links TRBV5-1 to TRBJ2-3, with D unclear. Looked up from germline, CDR1 is SGHRS and CDR2 is YFSETQ. V was cut by 1 base and J by 1 base, with 7 bases left in between. This CDR3 is 14 amino acids long. CDR3 nucleotides: TGCGCCAGCAGCTTGTTCCCGGGCACAGATACGCAGTATTTT. Its translation is CASSLFPGTDTQYF. Supplemented by reference TRBV5-1 and TRBJ2-3, the full variable domain reads KAGVTQTPRYLIKTRGQQVTLSCSPISGHRSVSWYQQTPGQGLQFLFEYFSETQRNKGNFPGRFSGRQFSNSRSEMNVSTLELGDSALYLCASSLFPGTDTQYFGPGTRLTVL.

J is TRBJ2-1 and V is TRBV5-1; a weak D match, TRBD2 (5 bases). Germline V gives CDR1 SGHRS, CDR2 YFSETQ. The CDR3 totals 14 residues. The V end lost 1 base, the J end lost 6 bases, and 11 bases lay between the germline ends. CDR3 nucleotides: TGCGCCAGCAGCTTGATAGGAGGAGGCAATGAGCAGTTCTTC. Protein: CASSLIGGGNEQFF.

The CDR3 sequence: CASSWTGVEQYF. The CDR3 region has the DNA TGTGCCAGCAGTTGGACAGGGGTCGAGCAGTACTTC. The chain has TRBV5-8 and TRBJ2-7; 9 bases align to TRBD1. The CDR3 is made up of 12 amino acids. In germline, CDR1 is SGHTS, CDR2 YDEGEE. With 5 bases clipped from V and 6 bases from J, the junction kept 3 bases outside the gene matches. The full variable domain, in which reference TRBV5-8 and TRBJ2-7 provide the parts outside the CDR3, is EAGVTQSPTHLIKTRGQQATLRCSPISGHTSVYWYQQALGLGLQFLLWYDEGEERNRGNFPPRFSGRQFPNYSSELNVNALELEDSALYLCASSWTGVEQYFGPGTRLTVT.

The chain combines TRBV10-3 with TRBJ1-1, with a possible D match to TRBD1 (6 bases). Per germline, CDR1 ENHRY and CDR2 SYGVKD. CDR3 length: 14 residues. V was clipped by 4 bases and J by 1 base, with 10 bases between them. CDR3 residues: CAISVGTTNTEAFF. DNA for the CDR3: TGTGCCATCAGTGTTGGGACAACGAACACTGAAGCTTTCTTT.

The gene calls are TRBV4-3 and TRBJ2-1, with 9 bases identical to TRBD2. Germline lookup yields CDR1 LGHNA and CDR2 YSLEER. V was pared by 5 bases and J by 2 bases, with 7 bases of the junction left unmatched. The CDR3 totals 16 residues. This CDR3 is CASSFRSGRAYNEQFF. The DNA for the CDR3 is TGCGCCAGCAGCTTCCGTAGCGGGAGAGCCTACAATGAGCAGTTCTTC.

The CDR3 nucleotides read TGTGCCAGCAGTCTGGACAGGAGACGGAGTAACTATGGCTACACCTTC. This sequence encodes CASSLDRRRSNYGYTF. The chain employs TRBV14 and TRBJ1-2; TRBD1 matches at 7 bases. Looked up from germline, CDR1 is SGHDN and CDR2 is FVKESK. This CDR3 comprises 16 residues. V lost 6 bases to trimming and J lost 1 base; unmatched junction nucleotides: 11. Supplemented by reference TRBV14 and TRBJ1-2, the full variable domain reads EAGVTQFPSHSVIEKGQTVTLRCDPISGHDNLYWYRRVMGKEIKFLLHFVKESKQDESGMPNNRFLAERTGGTYSTLKVQPAELEDSGVYFCASSLDRRRSNYGYTFGSGTRLTVV.